The 8 T cell receptor beta chains listed next were all sequenced from one sample in a study of OX40 agonist ivuxolimab in advanced cancers. Here immunoSEQ multiplex PCR was the method, and the copy in TCRdb shows in-frame clones only, minus some. The sample has 34,000 or so clones, under 95% seen once; the top ten hold less than 5%. Material: CD4+ or CD8+ T cells sorted from blood, obtained in a trial of the OX40 agonist ivuxolimab. These receptors were obtained from an adult with an advanced solid tumor such as melanoma, head and neck, liver or kidney cancer.

This chain joins TRBV19 and TRBJ2-2, with no clear D. Between the trimmed V and J ends, which lost 7 bases and 6 bases, there was a span of 27 bases. There are 18 residues in the CDR3. Germline lookup yields CDR1 LNHDA and CDR2 SQIVND (reference sequence). CDR3 sequence: CASTHLDDSLIQSGELFF. The CDR3 nucleotides are TGTGCCAGTACCCACTTAGACGATAGCCTCATCCAGTCCGGGGAGCTGTTTTTT.

This rearrangement joins TRBV7-6 to TRBJ2-6; TRBD2 matches 8 bases. V lost 1 base and J lost 3; bases outside the gene matches: 11. Looked up from germline, CDR1 is SGHVS and CDR2 is FNYEAQ. This CDR3 is 19 amino acids long. The CDR3 reads CASSLERWSGGHGANVLTF. The CDR3 nucleotides are TGTGCCAGCAGCTTAGAGCGTTGGAGCGGGGGACATGGGGCCAACGTCCTGACTTTC.

In this sample, this clone turned up once. The gene calls are TRBV2 and TRBJ1-2; D call uncertain. With 5 bases removed from V and 4 bases from J, the gap between germline ends came to 20 bases. Germline lookup yields CDR1 SNHLY and CDR2 FYNNEI. This CDR3 is built from 16 residues. In DNA, the CDR3 is TGTGCCAGCAGTCCCGGCTCCGGTCCCCGACCCTATGGCTACACCTTC. Translated, it gives CASSPGSGPRPYGYTF.

This chain joins TRBV5-1 and TRBJ2-2; D may be TRBD2 (5 bases). From germline, CDR1 is SGHRS and CDR2 YFSETQ. Between the trimmed V and J ends, which lost 4 bases and 0 bases, there was a span of 7 bases. The CDR3 runs to 14 residues. CDR3 DNA sequence: TGCGCCAGCAGCCCACTAGCGAACACCGGGGAGCTGTTTTTT. Amino acid sequence: CASSPLANTGELFF.

CDR3 sequence: CASSYRLDEKLFF. The CDR3 DNA follows: TGTGCCAGCAGTTATCGCTTAGATGAAAAACTGTTTTTT. The chain uses TRBV28 and TRBJ1-4; D not resolved. Germline values: CDR1 MDHEN, CDR2 SYDVKM. Trimming removed 4 bases from V and 6 bases from J, with 9 bases in between. The CDR3 has 13 amino acids.

This chain links TRBV19 with TRBJ1-1; maybe TRBD1 (5 bases). Looked up from germline, CDR1 is LNHDA and CDR2 is SQIVND (reference sequence). V dropped 1 base and J dropped 5 bases, with 14 bases sitting between them. The CDR3 covers 15 residues. CDR3 nucleotide sequence: TGTGCCAGTAGTATAGTGCCCCGGGGGATGACTGAAGCTTTCTTT. Translated, it gives CASSIVPRGMTEAFF. The full variable domain, in which reference TRBV19 and TRBJ1-1 provide the parts outside the CDR3, is DGGITQSPKYLFRKEGQNVTLSCEQNLNHDAMYWYRQDPGQGLRLIYYSQIVNDFQKGDIAEGYSVSREKKESFPLTVTSAQKNPTAFYLCASSIVPRGMTEAFFGQGTRLTVV.

This clone has only one observation. The chain joins TRBV11-3 to TRBJ2-2, with D possibly being TRBD1 (6 bases). Trimming removed 5 bases from V and 0 bases from J, with 13 bases in between. The germline gives CDR1 SGHNT, CDR2 YENEEA. This CDR3 comprises 16 residues. CDR3 bases: TGTGCCAGCAGCATCGACAGGAACGCGAACACCGGGGAGCTGTTTTTT. It translates to CASSIDRNANTGELFF.

J is TRBJ1-5 and V is TRBV4-1; no clear D gene. The CDR3 consists of 15 residues. V lost 0 bases and J lost 6, with 12 bases in between. Germline-derived CDR1 and CDR2 are MGHRA and YSYEKL. CDR3 sequence: CASSQDSRGGQPQHF. The CDR3, as DNA: TGCGCCAGCAGCCAAGATTCTCGCGGAGGTCAGCCCCAGCATTTT.